The entry below describes one T cell receptor (beta chain). The entry originates in a study of blood T cell repertoires in COVID-19. CDR3 length: 17 amino acids. The V and J ends lost 1 base and 4 bases respectively, with 19 bases between them. Germline V gives CDR1 LGHDT, CDR2 YNNKEL (reference sequence). Methods used by the authors: Cell counts per sample came from amplifying reference gene primers. This table comes from immunoSEQ multiplex PCR, and its TCRdb copy is limited to in-frame clones, with some not included. V and J calls plus clone size are reproduced from that table; the DNA served to infer D and trimming. Among fewer than 300,000 clones listed, approximately 85% were seen once.

The clonotype originates from a young woman who had recovered from COVID-19. The V gene is TRBV3-1 (or the pseudogene TRBV3-2), the J gene TRBJ1-2; D possibly corresponds to TRBD1 (6 bases). Material: PBMCs or T cells enriched from blood (not recorded which). Written as DNA, the CDR3 is TGTGCCAGCAGCCAAGGGGGGGGCTTATTTGGACCCTATGGCTACACCTTC. It is translated as CASSQGGGLFGPYGYTF.